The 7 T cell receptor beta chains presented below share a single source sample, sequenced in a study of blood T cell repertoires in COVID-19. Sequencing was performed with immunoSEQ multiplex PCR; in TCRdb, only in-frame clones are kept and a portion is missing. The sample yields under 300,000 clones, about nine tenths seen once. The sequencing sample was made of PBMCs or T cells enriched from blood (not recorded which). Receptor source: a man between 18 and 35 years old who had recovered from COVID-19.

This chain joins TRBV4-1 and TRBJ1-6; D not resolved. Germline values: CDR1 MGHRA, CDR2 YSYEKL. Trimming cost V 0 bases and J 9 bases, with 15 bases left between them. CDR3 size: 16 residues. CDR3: CASSQDLPGRASPLHF. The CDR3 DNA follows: TGCGCCAGCAGCCAAGATTTACCGGGGAGGGCTTCACCCCTCCACTTT.

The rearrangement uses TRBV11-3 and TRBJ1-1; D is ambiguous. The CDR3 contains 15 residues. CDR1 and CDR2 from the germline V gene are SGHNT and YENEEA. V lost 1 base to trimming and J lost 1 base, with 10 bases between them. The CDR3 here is CASSLVGRKNTEAFF. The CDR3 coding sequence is TGTGCCAGCAGCTTAGTTGGCAGAAAGAACACTGAAGCTTTCTTT. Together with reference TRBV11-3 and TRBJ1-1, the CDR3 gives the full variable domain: EAGVVQSPRYKIIEKKQPVAFWCNPISGHNTLYWYLQNLGQGPELLIRYENEEAVDDSQLPKDRFSAERLKGVDSTLKIQPAELGDSAVYLCASSLVGRKNTEAFFGQGTRLTVV.

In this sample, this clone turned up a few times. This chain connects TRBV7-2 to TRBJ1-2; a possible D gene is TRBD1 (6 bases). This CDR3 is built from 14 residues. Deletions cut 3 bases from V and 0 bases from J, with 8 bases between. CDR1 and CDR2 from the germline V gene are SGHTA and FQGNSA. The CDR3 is CASSFRTANYGYTF. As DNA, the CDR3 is TGTGCCAGCAGCTTTAGGACAGCTAACTATGGCTACACCTTC.

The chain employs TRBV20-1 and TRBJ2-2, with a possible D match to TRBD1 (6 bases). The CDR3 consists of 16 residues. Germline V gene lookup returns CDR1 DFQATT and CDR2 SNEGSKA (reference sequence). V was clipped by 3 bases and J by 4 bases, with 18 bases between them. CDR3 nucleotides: TGCAGTGCTAGTTCTCAGGGGAACTTTCCCACCGGGGAGCTGTTTTTT. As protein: CSASSQGNFPTGELFF.

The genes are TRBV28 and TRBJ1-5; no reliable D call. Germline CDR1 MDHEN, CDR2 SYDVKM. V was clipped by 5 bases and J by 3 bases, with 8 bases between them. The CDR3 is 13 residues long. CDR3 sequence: CASSRLDNQPQHF. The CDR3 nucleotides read TGTGCCAGCAGTCGACTAGACAATCAGCCCCAGCATTTT.

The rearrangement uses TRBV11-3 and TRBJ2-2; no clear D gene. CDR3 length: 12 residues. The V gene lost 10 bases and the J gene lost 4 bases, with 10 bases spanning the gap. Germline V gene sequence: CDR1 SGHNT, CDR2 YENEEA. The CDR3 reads CATQAPTGELFF. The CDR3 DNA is TGTGCCACCCAGGCGCCCACCGGGGAGCTGTTTTTT.

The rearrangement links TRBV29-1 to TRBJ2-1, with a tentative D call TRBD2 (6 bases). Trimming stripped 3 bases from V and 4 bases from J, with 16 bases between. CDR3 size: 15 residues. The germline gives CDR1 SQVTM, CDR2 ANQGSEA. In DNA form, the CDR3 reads TGCAGCGTTGAGACTGGGGCTAGCGAGTACAATGAGCAGTTCTTC. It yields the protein CSVETGASEYNEQFF.